The following is a T cell receptor (beta chain) sequence with its context. What it recognizes is unknown. The data were taken from a study of cytomegalovirus exposure and HLA in healthy donors. Study conclusions and caveats: The majority of TCR sequences were rare, yet some public TCRs appeared in many donors.

There are 15 residues in the CDR3. Germline assignment: CDR1 SGHRS and CDR2 YFSETQ. V was pared by 0 bases and J by 4 bases, with 6 bases of the junction left unmatched. Vbeta (60) and Jbeta (13) primers were used in the PCR. Method: immunoSEQ multiplex PCR; TCRdb's copy keeps in-frame clones and lacks some. The sample lists roughly 130,000 clones, approximately 80% seen once, with 2% to 3% in the top ten. This rearrangement joins TRBV5-1 to TRBJ1-1; 7 bases match TRBD1. The sequencing sample was made of PBMCs. The TCR was taken from a man aged 45-65 years in good health and CMV-seronegative. Here the CDR3 reads CASSLAGTASTEAFF. In nucleotides, the CDR3 is TGCGCCAGCAGCTTGGCCGGGACAGCCTCCACTGAAGCTTTCTTT.